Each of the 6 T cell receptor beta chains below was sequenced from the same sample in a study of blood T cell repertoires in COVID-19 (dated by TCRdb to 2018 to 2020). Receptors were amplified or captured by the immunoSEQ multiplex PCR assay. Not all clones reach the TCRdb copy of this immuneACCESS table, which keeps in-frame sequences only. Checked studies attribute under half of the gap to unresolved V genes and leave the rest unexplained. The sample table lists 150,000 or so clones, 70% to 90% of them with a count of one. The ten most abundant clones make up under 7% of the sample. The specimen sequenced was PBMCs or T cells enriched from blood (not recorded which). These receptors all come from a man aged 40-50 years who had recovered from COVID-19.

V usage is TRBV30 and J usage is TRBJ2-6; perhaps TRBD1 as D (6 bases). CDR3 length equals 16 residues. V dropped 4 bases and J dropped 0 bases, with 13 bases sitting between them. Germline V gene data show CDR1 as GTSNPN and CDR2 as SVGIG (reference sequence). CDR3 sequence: CAWTGDHYSGANVLTF. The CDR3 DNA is TGTGCCTGGACAGGGGATCATTACTCTGGGGCCAACGTCCTGACTTTC.

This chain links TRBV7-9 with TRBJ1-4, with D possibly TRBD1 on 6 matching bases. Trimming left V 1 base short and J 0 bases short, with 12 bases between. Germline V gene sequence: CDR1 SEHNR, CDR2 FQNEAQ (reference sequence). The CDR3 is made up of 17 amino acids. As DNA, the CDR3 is TGTGCCAGCAGCTTAGTCGGCAGGGGACCAACTAATGAAAAACTGTTTTTT. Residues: CASSLVGRGPTNEKLFF. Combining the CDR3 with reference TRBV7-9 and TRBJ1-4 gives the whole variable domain DTGVSQNPRHKITKRGQNVTFRCDPISEHNRLYWYRQTLGQGPEFLTYFQNEAQLEKSRLLSDRFSAERPKGSFSTLEIQRTEQGDSAMYLCASSLVGRGPTNEKLFFGSGTQLSVL.

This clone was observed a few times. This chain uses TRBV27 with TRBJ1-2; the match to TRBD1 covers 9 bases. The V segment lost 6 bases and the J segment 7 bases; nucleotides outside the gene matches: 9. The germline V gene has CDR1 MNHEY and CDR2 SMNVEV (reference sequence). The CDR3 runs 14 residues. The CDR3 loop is CASSYRGLEGGYTF. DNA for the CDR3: TGTGCCAGCAGCTACAGGGGGCTTGAAGGTGGCTACACCTTC.

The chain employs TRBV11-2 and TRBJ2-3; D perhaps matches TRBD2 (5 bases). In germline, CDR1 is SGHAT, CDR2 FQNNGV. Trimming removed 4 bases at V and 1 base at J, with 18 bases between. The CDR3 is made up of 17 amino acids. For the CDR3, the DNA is TGTGCCAGCAGCTCATATATCGGGCCGCGGGGCACAGATACGCAGTATTTT. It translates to CASSSYIGPRGTDTQYF.

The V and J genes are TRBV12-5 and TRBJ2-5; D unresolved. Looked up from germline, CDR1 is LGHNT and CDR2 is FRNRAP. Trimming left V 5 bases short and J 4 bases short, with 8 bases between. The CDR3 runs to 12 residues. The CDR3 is CASGLVVETQYF. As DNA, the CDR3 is TGTGCTAGTGGTCTAGTAGTAGAGACCCAGTACTTC.

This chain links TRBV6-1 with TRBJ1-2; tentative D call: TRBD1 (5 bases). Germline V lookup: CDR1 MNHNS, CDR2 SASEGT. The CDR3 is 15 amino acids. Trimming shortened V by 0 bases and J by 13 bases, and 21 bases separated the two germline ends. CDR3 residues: CASSEAPLILTVCTF. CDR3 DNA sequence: TGTGCCAGCAGTGAAGCGCCCCTGATATTGACAGTCTGCACCTTC.